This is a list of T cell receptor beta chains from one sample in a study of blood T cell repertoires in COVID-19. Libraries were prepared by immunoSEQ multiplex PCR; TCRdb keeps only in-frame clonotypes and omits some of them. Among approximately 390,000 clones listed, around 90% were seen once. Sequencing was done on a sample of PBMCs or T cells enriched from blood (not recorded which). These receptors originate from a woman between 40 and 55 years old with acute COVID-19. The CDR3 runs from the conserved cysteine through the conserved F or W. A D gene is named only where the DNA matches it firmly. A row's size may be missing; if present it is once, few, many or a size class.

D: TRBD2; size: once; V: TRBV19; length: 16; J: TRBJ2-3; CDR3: CASSARLASSTDTQYF; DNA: TGTGCCAGTAGTGCCCGACTAGCTTCTAGCACAGATACGCAGTATTTT
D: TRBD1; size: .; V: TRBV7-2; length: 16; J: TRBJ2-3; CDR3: CASSPRTGGLSDTQYF; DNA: TGTGCCAGCAGCCCACGGACAGGGGGCCTATCAGATACGCAGTATTTT
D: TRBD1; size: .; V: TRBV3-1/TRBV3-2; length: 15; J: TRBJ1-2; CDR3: CASSHLDRANYGYTF; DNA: TGTGCCAGCAGCCACCTGGACAGGGCTAACTATGGCTACACCTTC
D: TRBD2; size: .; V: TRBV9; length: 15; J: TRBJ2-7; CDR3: CASSEDAGGAHEQYF; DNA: TGTGCCAGCAGCGAGGACGCCGGGGGGGCCCACGAGCAGTACTTC
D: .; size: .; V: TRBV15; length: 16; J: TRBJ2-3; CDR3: CATRDRFLASTDTQYF; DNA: TGTGCCACCAGAGATCGGTTCCTAGCCTCCACAGATACGCAGTATTTT
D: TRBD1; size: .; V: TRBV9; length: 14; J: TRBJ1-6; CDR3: CASSADRNNSPLHF; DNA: TGTGCCAGCAGCGCGGACAGGAATAATTCACCCCTCCACTTT
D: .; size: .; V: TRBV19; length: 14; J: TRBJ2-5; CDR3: CASRGPGVQETQYF; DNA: TGTGCCAGTAGGGGCCCAGGGGTGCAAGAGACCCAGTACTTC
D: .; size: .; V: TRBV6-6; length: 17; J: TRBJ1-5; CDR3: CASSRAGSGGSNQPQHF; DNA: TGTGCCAGCAGCCGAGCGGGGTCCGGGGGAAGCAATCAGCCCCAGCATTTT
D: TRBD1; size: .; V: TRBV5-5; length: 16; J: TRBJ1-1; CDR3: CASSLTGGVGNTEAFF; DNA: TGTGCCAGCAGCTTGACAGGGGGCGTGGGAAACACTGAAGCTTTCTTT
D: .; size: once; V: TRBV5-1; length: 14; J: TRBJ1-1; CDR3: CASSLVGGVGEAFF; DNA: TGCGCCAGCAGCTTGGTAGGCGGGGTGGGTGAAGCTTTCTTT
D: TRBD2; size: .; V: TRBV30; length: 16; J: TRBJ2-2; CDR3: CAWSVEFGGRPGELFF; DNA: TGTGCCTGGAGTGTAGAGTTCGGCGGGAGACCCGGGGAGCTGTTTTTT
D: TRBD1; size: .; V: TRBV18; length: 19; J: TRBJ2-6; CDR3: CASSPRGAGGTSGANVLTF; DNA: TGTGCCAGCTCACCAAGGGGGGCAGGGGGCACCTCTGGGGCCAACGTCCTGACTTTC
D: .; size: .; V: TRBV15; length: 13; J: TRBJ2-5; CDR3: CATSRVLQETQYF; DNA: TGTGCCACCAGCAGAGTCCTGCAAGAGACCCAGTACTTC
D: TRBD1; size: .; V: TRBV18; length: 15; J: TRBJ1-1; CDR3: CASSLGTGGITEAFF; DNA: TGTGCCAGCTCACTAGGGACAGGGGGCATCACTGAAGCTTTCTTT
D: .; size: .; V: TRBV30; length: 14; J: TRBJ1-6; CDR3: CAWSAGARGSPLHF; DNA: TGTGCCTGGAGTGCAGGGGCTAGGGGTTCACCCCTCCACTTT
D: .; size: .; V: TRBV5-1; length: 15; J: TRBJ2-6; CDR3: CASTPQEAGANVLTF; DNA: TGCGCCAGCACCCCCCAGGAGGCTGGGGCCAACGTCCTGACTTTC
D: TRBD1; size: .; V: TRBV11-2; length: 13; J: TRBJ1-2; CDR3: CASSPGGAYGYTF; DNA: TGTGCCAGCAGTCCAGGGGGCGCATATGGCTACACCTTC
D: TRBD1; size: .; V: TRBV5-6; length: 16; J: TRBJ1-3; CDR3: CASSSTGGLSGNTIYF; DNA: TGTGCCAGCAGCTCGACAGGGGGCCTCTCTGGAAACACCATATATTTT
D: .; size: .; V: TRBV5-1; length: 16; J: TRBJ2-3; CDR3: CASSSRGVGRTDTQYF; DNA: TGCGCCAGCAGCTCCCGGGGTGTAGGCCGCACAGATACGCAGTATTTT
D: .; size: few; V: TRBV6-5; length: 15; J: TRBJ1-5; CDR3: CASSSGQGSNQPQHF; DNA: TGTGCCAGCAGTTCCGGGCAGGGAAGCAATCAGCCCCAGCATTTT
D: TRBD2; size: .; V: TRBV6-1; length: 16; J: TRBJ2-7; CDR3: CASSEAMTSGDYEQYF; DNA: TGTGCCAGCAGTGAAGCGATGACTAGCGGGGATTACGAGCAGTACTTC
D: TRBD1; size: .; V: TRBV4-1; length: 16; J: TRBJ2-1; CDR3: CASSQDLGTAGNEQFF; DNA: TGCGCCAGCAGCCAAGATCTGGGGACAGCTGGGAATGAGCAGTTCTTC
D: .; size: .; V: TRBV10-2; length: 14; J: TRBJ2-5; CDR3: CASSESGPQETQYF; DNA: TGCGCCAGCAGTGAGTCGGGGCCCCAAGAGACCCAGTACTTC
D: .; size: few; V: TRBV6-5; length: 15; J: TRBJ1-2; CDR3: CASSYSIDRGYGYTF; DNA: TGTGCCAGCAGTTACTCGATAGATAGGGGCTATGGCTACACCTTC
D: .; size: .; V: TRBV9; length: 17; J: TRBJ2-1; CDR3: CASSVGGTQSSYNEQFF; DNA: TGTGCCAGCAGCGTAGGCGGCACCCAAAGCTCCTACAATGAGCAGTTCTTC
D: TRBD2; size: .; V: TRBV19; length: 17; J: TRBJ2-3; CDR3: CASSISPGLAGPDTQYF; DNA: TGTGCCAGTAGTATTTCCCCGGGACTAGCGGGCCCAGATACGCAGTATTTT
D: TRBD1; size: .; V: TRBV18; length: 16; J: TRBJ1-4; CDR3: CASSVTGVVLNEKLFF; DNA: TGTGCCAGCTCAGTAACAGGGGTCGTCTTAAATGAAAAACTGTTTTTT
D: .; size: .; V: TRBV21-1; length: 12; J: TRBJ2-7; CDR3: CASSSDRHEQYF; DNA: TGTGCCAGCAGTTCCGACAGACACGAGCAGTACTTC
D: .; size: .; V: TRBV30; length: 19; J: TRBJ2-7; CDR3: CAWSVRSLSAWAGSYEQYF; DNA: TGTGCCTGGAGTGTACGATCTCTTAGTGCTTGGGCGGGTTCCTACGAGCAGTACTTC
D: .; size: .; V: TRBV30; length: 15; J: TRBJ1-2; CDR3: CAWSVGSGGHYGYTF; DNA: TGTGCCTGGAGTGTGGGTTCGGGGGGCCACTATGGCTACACCTTC
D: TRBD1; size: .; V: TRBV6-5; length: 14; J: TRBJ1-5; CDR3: CASSTDRAGQPQHF; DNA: TGTGCCAGCAGTACGGACAGGGCGGGTCAGCCCCAGCATTTT
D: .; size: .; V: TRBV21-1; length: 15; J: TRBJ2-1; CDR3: CASRPLGGGNNEQFF; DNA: TGTGCCAGCAGACCCCTCGGGGGGGGAAACAATGAGCAGTTCTTC
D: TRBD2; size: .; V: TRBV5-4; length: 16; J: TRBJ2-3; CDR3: CASSLAGSGNADTQYF; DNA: TGTGCCAGCAGCTTGGCCGGCAGCGGGAACGCAGATACGCAGTATTTT
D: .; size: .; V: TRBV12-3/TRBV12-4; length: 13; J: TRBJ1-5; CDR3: CASTGQYNQPQHF; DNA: TGTGCCAGCACCGGACAGTACAATCAGCCCCAGCATTTT
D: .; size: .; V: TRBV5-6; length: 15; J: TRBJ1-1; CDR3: CASSSQGLGNTEAFF; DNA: TGTGCCAGCAGCTCTCAGGGTCTTGGGAACACTGAAGCTTTCTTT
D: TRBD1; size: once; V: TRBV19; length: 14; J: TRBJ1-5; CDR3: CASSVGTGNQPQHF; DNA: TGTGCCAGTAGTGTAGGGACAGGAAATCAGCCCCAGCATTTT